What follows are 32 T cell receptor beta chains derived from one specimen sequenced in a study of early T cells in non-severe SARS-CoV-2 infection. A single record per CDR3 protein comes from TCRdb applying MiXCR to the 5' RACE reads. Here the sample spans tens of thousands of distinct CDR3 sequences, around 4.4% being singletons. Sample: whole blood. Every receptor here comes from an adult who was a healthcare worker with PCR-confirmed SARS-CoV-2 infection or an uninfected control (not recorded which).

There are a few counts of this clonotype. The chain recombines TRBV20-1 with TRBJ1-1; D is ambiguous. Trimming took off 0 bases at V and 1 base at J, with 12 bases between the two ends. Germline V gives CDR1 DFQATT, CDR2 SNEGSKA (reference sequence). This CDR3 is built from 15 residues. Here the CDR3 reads CSAREGRRENTEAFF. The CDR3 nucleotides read TGCAGTGCTAGAGAGGGTAGGCGGGAGAACACTGAAGCTTTCTTT.

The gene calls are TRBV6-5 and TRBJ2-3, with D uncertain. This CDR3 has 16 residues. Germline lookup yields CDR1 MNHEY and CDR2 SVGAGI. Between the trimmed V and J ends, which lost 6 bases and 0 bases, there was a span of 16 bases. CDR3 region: CASSPPGFESTDTQYF. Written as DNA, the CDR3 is TGTGCCAGCAGCCCCCCCGGTTTCGAGAGCACAGATACGCAGTATTTT.

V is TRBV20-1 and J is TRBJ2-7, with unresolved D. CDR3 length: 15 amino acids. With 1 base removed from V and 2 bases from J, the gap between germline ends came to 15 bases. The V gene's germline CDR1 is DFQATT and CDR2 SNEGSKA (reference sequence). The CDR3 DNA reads TGCAGTGCTAGAGTTGCCAGTCAAGGTCCCTACGAGCAGTACTTC. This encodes CSARVASQGPYEQYF.

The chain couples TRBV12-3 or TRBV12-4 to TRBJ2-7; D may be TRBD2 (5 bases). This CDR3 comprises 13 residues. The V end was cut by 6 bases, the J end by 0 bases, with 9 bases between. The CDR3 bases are TGTGCCAGCAGACGACGGGACTCCTACGAGCAGTACTTC. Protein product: CASRRRDSYEQYF.

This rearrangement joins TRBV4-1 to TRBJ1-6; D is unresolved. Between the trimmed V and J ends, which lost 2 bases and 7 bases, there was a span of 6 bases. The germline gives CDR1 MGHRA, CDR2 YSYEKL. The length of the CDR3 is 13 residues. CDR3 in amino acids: CASSQLTNSPLHF. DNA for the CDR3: TGCGCCAGCAGCCAATTGACGAATTCACCCCTCCACTTT.

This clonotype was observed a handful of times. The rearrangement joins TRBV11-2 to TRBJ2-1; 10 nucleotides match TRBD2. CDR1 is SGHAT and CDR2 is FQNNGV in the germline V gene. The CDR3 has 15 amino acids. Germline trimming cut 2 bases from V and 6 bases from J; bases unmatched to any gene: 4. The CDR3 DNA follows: TGTGCCAGCAGCTTACCAGCGGGGGGGCCCAATGAGCAGTTCTTC. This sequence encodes CASSLPAGGPNEQFF.

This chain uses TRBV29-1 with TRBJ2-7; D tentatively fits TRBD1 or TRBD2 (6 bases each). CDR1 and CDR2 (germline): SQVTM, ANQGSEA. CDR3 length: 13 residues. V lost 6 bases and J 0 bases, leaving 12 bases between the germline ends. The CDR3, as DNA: TGCAGCGTCGGCGGGGACAACTCCTACGAGCAGTACTTC. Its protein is CSVGGDNSYEQYF.

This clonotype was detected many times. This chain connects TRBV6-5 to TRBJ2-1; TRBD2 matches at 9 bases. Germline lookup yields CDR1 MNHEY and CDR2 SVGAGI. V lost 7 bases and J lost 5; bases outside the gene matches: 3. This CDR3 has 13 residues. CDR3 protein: CASKLAGNNEQFF. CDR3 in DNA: TGTGCCAGCAAGCTAGCGGGAAACAATGAGCAGTTCTTC.

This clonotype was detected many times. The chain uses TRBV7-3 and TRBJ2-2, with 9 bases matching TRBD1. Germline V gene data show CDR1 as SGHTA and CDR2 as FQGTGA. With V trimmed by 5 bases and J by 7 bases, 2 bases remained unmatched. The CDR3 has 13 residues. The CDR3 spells CASSRTGDGELFF. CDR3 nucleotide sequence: TGTGCCAGCAGCCGGACAGGGGACGGGGAGCTGTTTTTT.

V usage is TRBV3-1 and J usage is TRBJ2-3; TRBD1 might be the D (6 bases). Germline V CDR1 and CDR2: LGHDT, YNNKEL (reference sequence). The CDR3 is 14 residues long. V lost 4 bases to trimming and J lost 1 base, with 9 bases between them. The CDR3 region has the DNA TGTGCCAGCAGCCCCAACAGGGGCACAGATACGCAGTATTTT. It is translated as CASSPNRGTDTQYF.

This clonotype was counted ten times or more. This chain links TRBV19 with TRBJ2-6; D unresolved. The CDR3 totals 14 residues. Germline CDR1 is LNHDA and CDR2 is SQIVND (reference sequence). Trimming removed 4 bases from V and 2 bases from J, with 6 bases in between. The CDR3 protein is CASSRTTGANVLTF. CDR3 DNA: TGTGCCAGTAGTAGGACGACTGGGGCCAACGTCCTGACTTTC.

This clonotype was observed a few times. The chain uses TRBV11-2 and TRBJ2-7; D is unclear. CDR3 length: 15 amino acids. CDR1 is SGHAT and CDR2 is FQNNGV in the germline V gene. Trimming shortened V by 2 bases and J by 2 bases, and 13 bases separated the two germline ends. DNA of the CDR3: TGTGCCAGCAGCTTAAGTCCAGAGAACACCTACGAGCAGTACTTC. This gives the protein CASSLSPENTYEQYF. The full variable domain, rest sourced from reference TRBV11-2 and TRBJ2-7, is EAGVAQSPRYKIIEKRQSVAFWCNPISGHATLYWYQQILGQGPKLLIQFQNNGVVDDSQLPKDRFSAERLKGVDSTLKIQPAKLEDSAVYLCASSLSPENTYEQYFGPGTRLTVT.

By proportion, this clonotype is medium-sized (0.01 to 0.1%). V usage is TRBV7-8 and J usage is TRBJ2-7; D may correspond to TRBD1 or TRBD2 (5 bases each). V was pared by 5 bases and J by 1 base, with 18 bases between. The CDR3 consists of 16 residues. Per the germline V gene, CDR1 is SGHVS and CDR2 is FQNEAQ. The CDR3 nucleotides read TGTGCCAGCAGCCCTCAACCGGGACGTGAGTCCTACGAGCAGTACTTC. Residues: CASSPQPGRESYEQYF.

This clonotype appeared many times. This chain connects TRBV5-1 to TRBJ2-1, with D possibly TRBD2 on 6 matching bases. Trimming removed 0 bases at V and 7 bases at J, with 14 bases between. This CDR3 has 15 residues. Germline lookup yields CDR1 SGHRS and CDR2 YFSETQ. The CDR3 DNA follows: TGCGCCAGCAGCTTGGGGGGAGGCTCTGTGAATGAGCAGTTCTTC. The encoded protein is CASSLGGGSVNEQFF. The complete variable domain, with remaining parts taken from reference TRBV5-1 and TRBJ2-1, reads KAGVTQTPRYLIKTRGQQVTLSCSPISGHRSVSWYQQTPGQGLQFLFEYFSETQRNKGNFPGRFSGRQFSNSRSEMNVSTLELGDSALYLCASSLGGGSVNEQFFGPGTRLTVL.

CDR3 loop: CASLTGYNTGELFF. Here the CDR3 DNA reads TGTGCCAGTCTGACGGGGTATAACACCGGGGAGCTGTTTTTT. This chain connects TRBV27 to TRBJ2-2; D is perhaps TRBD2 (5 bases). CDR1 MNHEY and CDR2 SMNVEV come from the germline V gene (reference sequence). The CDR3 spans 14 residues. Trimming cost V 9 bases and J 2 bases, with 13 bases left between them.

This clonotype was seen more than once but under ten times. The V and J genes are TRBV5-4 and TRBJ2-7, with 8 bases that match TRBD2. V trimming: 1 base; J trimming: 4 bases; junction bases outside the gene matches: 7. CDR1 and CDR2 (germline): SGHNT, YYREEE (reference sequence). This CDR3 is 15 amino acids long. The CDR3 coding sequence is TGTGCCAGCAGCTTGTTAGCGGGAACTAATTACGAGCAGTACTTC. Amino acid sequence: CASSLLAGTNYEQYF.

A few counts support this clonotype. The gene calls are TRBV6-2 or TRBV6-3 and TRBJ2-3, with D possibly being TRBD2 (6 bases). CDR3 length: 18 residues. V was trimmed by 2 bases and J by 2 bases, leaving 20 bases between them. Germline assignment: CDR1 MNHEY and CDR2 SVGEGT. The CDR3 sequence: CASSYPRLVTGPTDTQYF. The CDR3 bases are TGTGCCAGCAGTTACCCGAGACTAGTGACGGGACCCACAGATACGCAGTATTTT.

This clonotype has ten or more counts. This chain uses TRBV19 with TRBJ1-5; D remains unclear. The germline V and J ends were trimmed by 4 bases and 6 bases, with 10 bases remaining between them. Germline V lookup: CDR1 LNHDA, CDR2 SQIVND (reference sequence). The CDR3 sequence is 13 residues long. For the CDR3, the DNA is TGTGCCAGTAGTAGGGCAGCAGGTCAGCCCCAGCATTTT. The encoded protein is CASSRAAGQPQHF.

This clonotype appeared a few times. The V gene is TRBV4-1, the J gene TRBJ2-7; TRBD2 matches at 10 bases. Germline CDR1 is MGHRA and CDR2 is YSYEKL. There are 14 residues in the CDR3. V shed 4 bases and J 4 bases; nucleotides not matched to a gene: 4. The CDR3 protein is CASSPGLAEYEQYF. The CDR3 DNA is TGCGCCAGCAGCCCCGGACTAGCGGAGTACGAGCAGTACTTC.

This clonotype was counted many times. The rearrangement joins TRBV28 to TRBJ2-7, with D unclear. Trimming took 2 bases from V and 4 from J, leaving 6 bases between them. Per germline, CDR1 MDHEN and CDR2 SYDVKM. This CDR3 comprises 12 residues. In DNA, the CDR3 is TGTGCCAGCAGTTTAGGACGGTACGAGCAGTACTTC. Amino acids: CASSLGRYEQYF.

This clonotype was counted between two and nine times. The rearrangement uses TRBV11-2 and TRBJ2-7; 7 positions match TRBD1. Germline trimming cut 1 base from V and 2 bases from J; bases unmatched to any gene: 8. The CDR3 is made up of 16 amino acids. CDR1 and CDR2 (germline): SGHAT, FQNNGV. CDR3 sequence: CASSLVRDSMTYEQYF. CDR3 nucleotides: TGTGCCAGCAGCTTAGTTCGGGACAGCATGACCTACGAGCAGTACTTC. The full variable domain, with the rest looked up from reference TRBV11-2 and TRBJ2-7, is EAGVAQSPRYKIIEKRQSVAFWCNPISGHATLYWYQQILGQGPKLLIQFQNNGVVDDSQLPKDRFSAERLKGVDSTLKIQPAKLEDSAVYLCASSLVRDSMTYEQYFGPGTRLTVT.

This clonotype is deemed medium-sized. In DNA form, the CDR3 reads TGTGCCAGCAGTTTAACTAGGTTATTACGCCTACCCCGCGGGAATGAGCAGTTCTTC. Translation gives CASSLTRLLRLPRGNEQFF. This chain uses TRBV28 with TRBJ2-1, with D maybe TRBD2 (5 bases). CDR3 length: 19 amino acids. CDR1 is MDHEN, CDR2 SYDVKM, per germline. With 2 bases removed from V and 7 bases from J, the gap between germline ends came to 27 bases. Supplemented by reference TRBV28 and TRBJ2-1, the full variable domain reads DVKVTQSSRYLVKRTGEKVFLECVQDMDHENMFWYRQDPGLGLRLIYFSYDVKMKEKGDIPEGYSVSREKKERFSLILESASTNQTSMYLCASSLTRLLRLPRGNEQFFGPGTRLTVL.

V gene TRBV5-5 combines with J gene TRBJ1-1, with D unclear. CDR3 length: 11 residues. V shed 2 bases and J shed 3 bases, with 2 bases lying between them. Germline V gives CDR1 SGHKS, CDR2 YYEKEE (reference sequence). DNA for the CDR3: TGTGCCAGCAGCTTCCACACTGAAGCTTTCTTT. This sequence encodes CASSFHTEAFF.

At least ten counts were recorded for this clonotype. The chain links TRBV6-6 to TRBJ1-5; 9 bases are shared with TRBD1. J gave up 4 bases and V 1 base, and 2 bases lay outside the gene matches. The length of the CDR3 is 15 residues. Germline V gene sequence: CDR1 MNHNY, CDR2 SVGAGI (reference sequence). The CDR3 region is CASSYFGQGNQPQHF. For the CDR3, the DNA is TGTGCCAGCAGTTACTTCGGACAGGGGAATCAGCCCCAGCATTTT.

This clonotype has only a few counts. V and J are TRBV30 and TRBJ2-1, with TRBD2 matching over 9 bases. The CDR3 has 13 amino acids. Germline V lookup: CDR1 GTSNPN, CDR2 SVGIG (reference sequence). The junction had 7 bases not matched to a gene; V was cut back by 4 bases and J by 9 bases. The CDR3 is CAWTAGGQSEQFF. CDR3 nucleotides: TGTGCCTGGACGGCGGGGGGGCAAAGTGAGCAGTTCTTC.

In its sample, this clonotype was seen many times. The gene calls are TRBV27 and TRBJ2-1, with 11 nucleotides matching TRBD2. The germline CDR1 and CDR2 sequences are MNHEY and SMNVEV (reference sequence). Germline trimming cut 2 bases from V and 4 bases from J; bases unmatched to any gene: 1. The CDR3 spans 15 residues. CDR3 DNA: TGTGCCAGCAGTTTACTAGCGGGAGGATACAATGAGCAGTTCTTC. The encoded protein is CASSLLAGGYNEQFF.

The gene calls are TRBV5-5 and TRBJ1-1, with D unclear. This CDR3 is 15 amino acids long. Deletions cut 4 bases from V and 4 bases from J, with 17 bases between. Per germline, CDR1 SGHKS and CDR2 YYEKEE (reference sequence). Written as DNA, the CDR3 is TGTGCCAGCAGCCCCAATACAGTGAGGAGCACTGAAGCTTTCTTT. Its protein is CASSPNTVRSTEAFF.

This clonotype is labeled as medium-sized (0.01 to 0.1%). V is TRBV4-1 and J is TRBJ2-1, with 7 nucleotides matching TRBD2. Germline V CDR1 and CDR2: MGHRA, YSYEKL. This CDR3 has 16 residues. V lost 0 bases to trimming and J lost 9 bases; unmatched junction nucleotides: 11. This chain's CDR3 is CASSQDLVAGTVEQFF. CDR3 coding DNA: TGCGCCAGCAGCCAAGATCTTGTAGCGGGCACGGTTGAGCAGTTCTTC.

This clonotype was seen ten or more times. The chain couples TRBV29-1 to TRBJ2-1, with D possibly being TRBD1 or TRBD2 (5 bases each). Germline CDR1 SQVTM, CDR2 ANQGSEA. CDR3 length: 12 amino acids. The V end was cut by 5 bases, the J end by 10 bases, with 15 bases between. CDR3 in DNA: TGCAGCGTTCGGACCCAGGGAGACGAGCAGTTCTTC. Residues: CSVRTQGDEQFF.

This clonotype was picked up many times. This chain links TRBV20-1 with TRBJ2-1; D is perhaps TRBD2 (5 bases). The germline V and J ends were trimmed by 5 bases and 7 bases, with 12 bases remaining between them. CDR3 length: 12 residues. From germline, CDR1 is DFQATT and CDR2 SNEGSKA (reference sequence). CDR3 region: CSASTLANEQFF. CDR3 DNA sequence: TGCAGTGCTTCAACCTTAGCGAATGAGCAGTTCTTC.

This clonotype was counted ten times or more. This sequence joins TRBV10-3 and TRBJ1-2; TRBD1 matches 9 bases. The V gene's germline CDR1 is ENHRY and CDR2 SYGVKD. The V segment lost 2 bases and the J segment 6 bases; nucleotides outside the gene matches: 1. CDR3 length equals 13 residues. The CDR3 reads CAISETGGDGYTF. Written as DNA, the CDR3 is TGTGCCATCAGTGAGACAGGGGGCGATGGCTACACCTTC.

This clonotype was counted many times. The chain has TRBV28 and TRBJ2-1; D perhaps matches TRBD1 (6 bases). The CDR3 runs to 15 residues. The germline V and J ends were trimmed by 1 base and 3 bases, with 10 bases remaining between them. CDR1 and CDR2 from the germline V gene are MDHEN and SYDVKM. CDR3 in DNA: TGTGCCAGCAGTTTATCAGGGGTGGACTACAATGAGCAGTTCTTC. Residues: CASSLSGVDYNEQFF.